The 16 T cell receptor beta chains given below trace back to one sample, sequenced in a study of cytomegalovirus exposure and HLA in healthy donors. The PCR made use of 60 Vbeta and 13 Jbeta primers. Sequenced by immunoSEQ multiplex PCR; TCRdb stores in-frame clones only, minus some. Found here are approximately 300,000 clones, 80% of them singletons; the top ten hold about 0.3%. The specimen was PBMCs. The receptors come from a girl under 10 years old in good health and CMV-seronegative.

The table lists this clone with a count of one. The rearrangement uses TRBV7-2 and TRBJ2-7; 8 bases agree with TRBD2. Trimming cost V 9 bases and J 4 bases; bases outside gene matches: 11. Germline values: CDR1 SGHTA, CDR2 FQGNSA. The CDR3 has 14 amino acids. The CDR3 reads CASRITSGAYEQYF. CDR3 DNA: TGTGCCAGTCGAATCACTAGCGGTGCTTACGAGCAGTACTTC.

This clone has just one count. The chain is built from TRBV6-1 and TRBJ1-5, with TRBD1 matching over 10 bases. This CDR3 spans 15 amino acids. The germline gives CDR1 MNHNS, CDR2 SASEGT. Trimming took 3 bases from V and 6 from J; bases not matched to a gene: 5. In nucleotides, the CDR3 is TGTGCCAGCAGTGAGGGGACAGGGGTAGTTCAGCCCCAGCATTTT. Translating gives CASSEGTGVVQPQHF.

The CDR3 nucleotides read TGTGCCAGTAGTAGGGGACAGGGAGAGACCCAGTACTTC. This encodes CASSRGQGETQYF. The chain employs TRBV19 and TRBJ2-5; 9 nucleotides align to TRBD1. Germline V gene lookup returns CDR1 LNHDA and CDR2 SQIVND (reference sequence). Trimming at V came to 4 bases and at J to 4 bases, leaving 1 base not matched to a gene. CDR3 length: 13 amino acids.

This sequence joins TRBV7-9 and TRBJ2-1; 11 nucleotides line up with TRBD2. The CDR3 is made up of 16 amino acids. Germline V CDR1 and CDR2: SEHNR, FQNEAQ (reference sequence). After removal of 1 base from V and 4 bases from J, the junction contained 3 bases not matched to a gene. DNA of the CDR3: TGTGCCAGCAGCTTAGTGGGGACTAGCGGATACAATGAGCAGTTCTTC. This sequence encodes CASSLVGTSGYNEQFF.

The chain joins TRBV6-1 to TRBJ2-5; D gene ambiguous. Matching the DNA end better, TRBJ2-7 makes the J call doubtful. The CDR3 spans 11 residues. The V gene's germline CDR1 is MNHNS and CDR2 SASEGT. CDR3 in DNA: TGTGCCAGCGTGGCGGTGTACGAGCAGTACTTC. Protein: CASVAVYEQYF.

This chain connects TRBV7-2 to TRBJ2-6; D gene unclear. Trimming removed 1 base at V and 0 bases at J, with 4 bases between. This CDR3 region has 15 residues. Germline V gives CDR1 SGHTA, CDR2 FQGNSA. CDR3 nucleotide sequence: TGTGCCAGCAGCTTAGTGGCCTCTGGGGCCAACGTCCTGACTTTC. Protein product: CASSLVASGANVLTF.

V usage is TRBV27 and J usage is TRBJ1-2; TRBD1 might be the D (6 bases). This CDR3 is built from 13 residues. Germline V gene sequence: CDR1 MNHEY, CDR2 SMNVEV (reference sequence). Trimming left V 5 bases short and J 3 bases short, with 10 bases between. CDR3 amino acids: CASSPAGDYGYTF. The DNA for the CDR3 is TGTGCCAGCAGTCCCGCAGGGGACTATGGCTACACCTTC.

The chain's CDR3 is CASSHSGDEQFF. The DNA of the CDR3 is TGTGCCAGCAGTCATAGCGGGGATGAGCAGTTCTTC. The chain carries TRBV27 and TRBJ2-1; 8 nucleotides match TRBD2. Trimming cost V 5 bases and J 8 bases; bases outside gene matches: 2. There are 12 residues in the CDR3. Germline V gene data show CDR1 as MNHEY and CDR2 as SMNVEV (reference sequence).

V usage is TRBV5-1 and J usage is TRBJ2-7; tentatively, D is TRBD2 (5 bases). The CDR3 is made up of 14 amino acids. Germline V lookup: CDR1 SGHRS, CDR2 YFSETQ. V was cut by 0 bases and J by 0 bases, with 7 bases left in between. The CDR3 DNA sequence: TGCGCCAGCAGCTTGGCGACTACCTCCTACGAGCAGTACTTC. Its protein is CASSLATTSYEQYF.

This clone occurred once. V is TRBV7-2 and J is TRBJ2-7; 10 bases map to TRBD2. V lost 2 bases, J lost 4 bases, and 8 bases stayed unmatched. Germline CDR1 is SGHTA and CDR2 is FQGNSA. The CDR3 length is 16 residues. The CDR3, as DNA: TGTGCCAGCAGCTTATGGAAGCGGGGGGGAGAGTACGAGCAGTACTTC. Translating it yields CASSLWKRGGEYEQYF.

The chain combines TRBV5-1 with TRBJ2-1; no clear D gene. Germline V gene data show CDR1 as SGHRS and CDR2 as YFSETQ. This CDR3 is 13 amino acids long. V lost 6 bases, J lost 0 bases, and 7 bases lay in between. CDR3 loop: CASMAVSYNEQFF. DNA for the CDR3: TGCGCCAGCATGGCGGTCTCCTACAATGAGCAGTTCTTC.

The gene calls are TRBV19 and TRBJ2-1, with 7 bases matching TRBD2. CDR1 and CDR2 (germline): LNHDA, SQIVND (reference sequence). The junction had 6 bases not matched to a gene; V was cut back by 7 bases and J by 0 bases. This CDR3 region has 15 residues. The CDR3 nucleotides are TGTGCCAGTATGGAGGGACTAAGCTCCTACAATGAGCAGTTCTTC. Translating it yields CASMEGLSSYNEQFF.

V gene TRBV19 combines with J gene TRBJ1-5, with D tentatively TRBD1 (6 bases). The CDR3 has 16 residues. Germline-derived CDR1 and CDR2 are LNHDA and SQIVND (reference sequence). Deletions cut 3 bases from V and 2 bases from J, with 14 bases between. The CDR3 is CASSIIEGTRNQPQHF. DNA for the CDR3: TGTGCCAGTAGTATCATCGAAGGGACACGCAATCAGCCCCAGCATTTT.

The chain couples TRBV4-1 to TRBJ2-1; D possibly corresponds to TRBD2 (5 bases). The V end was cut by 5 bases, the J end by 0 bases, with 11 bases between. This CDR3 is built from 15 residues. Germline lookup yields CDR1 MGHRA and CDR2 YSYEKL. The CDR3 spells CASSYRTFSYNEQFF. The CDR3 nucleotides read TGCGCCAGCAGCTACCGGACTTTCTCCTACAATGAGCAGTTCTTC.

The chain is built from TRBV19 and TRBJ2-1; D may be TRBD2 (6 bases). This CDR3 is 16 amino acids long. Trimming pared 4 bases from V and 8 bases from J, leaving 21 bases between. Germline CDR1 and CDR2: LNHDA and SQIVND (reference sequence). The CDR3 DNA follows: TGTGCCAGTAGTAAAGGGTTAGGACTACTCTCTGATGAGCAGTTCTTC. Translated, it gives CASSKGLGLLSDEQFF.

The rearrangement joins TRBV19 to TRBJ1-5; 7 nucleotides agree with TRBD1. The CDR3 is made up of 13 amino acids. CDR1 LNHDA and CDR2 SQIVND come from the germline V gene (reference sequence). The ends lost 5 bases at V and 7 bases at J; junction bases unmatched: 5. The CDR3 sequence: CASSGTAGQPQHF. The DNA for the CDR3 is TGTGCCAGTAGTGGGACAGCCGGGCAGCCCCAGCATTTT.